This is a list of T cell receptor beta chains from one sample in a study of T cells in Graves' hyperthyroidism and ophthalmopathy. TCRdb independently ran MiXCR on the multiplex PCR reads; one entry per CDR3 protein. The table includes over 350,000 distinct CDR3 sequences, about 14% detected once. Material for sequencing was blood. The receptors originated from a man aged 50-60 years with Graves' ophthalmopathy. CDR3s include the opening cysteine and the closing phenylalanine or tryptophan. The D gene is left open where the match is weak. Where a row states a size, it is once, few, many or the class of an expanded clone; other rows omit it.

>15|-|many|TRBJ2-1|TRBV12-3/TRBV12-4
TGTGCCAGCAGCCCCAGAACAGGGCGCCACAATGAGCAGTTCTTC
CASSPRTGRHNEQFF
>12|-|few|TRBJ2-1|TRBV5-1
TGCGCCAGCAGCGTGCCCAACAATGAGCAGTTCTTC
CASSVPNNEQFF
>15|TRBD1|many|TRBJ1-5|TRBV27
TGTGCCAGCAGTCAAACAGGGGCGGGAGGCCAGCCCCAGCATTTT
CASSQTGAGGQPQHF
>13|-|many|TRBJ2-5|TRBV18
TGTGCCAGCTCAATCCGGAATCAAGAGACCCAGTACTTC
CASSIRNQETQYF
>13|-|few|TRBJ2-2|TRBV9
TGTGCCAGCAGCGTAGTCTGGGTCGGGGAGCTGTTTTTT
CASSVVWVGELFF
>16|TRBD2|many|TRBJ2-1|TRBV2
TGTGCCAGCAGTGAAGGGGGACTAGCGGGACACAATGAGCAGTTCTTC
CASSEGGLAGHNEQFF
>13|-|-|TRBJ2-6|TRBV6-1
TGTGCCAGTCCAGGGGTTGGGGCCAACGTCCTGACTTTC
CASPGVGANVLTF
>13|-|many|TRBJ2-5|TRBV7-7
TGTGCTAGCAGCTTATCCATACAAGAGACCCAGTACTTC
CASSLSIQETQYF
>15|-|many|TRBJ2-7|TRBV2
TGTGCCAGCAGTGAAATCAGCCAGGGACGCTACGAGCAGTACTTC
CASSEISQGRYEQYF
>16|-|once|TRBJ2-6|TRBV6-1
TGTGCCAGCGAGCCGGGGGCTGGGTCTGGGGCCAACGTCCTGACTTTC
CASEPGAGSGANVLTF
>13|-|-|TRBJ1-1|TRBV24-1
TGTGCCACCAGTTCACAGGGGAACACTGAAGCTTTCTTT
CATSSQGNTEAFF
>20|TRBD1|many|TRBJ2-7|TRBV10-1
TGCGCCAGCAGTGAGTCGTCGACGGGACAGGGGCTACCACTTTCCTACGAGCAGTACTTC
CASSESSTGQGLPLSYEQYF
>19|TRBD2|many|TRBJ2-3|TRBV6-1
TGTGCCAGCAGTCCTCTGGCTAGCGGGAGTTCCGGCTTGACAGATACGCAGTATTTT
CASSPLASGSSGLTDTQYF
>15|TRBD1|many|TRBJ2-7|TRBV12-3/TRBV12-4
TGTGCCAGCAACTCCGTCGGGACAGGGGACTACGAGCAGTACTTC
CASNSVGTGDYEQYF
>13|-|many|TRBJ1-1|TRBV3-1
TGTGCCAGCAGCCCTCTGGACGGGGTCGGGGCTTTCTTT
CASSPLDGVGAFF
>17|TRBD2|-|TRBJ2-2|TRBV3-1
TGTGCCAGCAGCCTTGGGACTAGCGGGATAATCACCGGGGAGCTGTTTTTT
CASSLGTSGIITGELFF
>14|TRBD2|many|TRBJ2-5|TRBV6-6
TGTGCCAGCAGTTACTCTCGGGAGGAAGAGACCCAGTACTTC
CASSYSREEETQYF
>16|TRBD2|-|TRBJ2-5|TRBV12-3/TRBV12-4
TGTGCCAGCAGTTTAGGACGGGAACTAGCGGTTTCTGATCTGTACTTC
CASSLGRELAVSDLYF
>19|TRBD2|many|TRBJ2-1|TRBV3-1
TGTGCCAGCAACCAAGAAACAGGCACTAGCGGGAGCGTATACAATGAGCAGTTCTTC
CASNQETGTSGSVYNEQFF
>15|TRBD2|many|TRBJ2-5|TRBV20-1
TGCAGTGCGAGGGGCAGCGGGAGTCAAGGAGAGACCCAGTACTTC
CSARGSGSQGETQYF
>15|TRBD2|few|TRBJ2-3|TRBV6-1
TGTGCCAGCAGGGAAGCGGGATTGGGTGCAGATACGCAGTATTTT
CASREAGLGADTQYF
>14|-|many|TRBJ2-3|TRBV2
TGTGCCTCTATGGCAGGAAACGCGGGAGATACGCAGTATTTT
CASMAGNAGDTQYF
>17|-|few|TRBJ1-2|TRBV7-9
TGTGCCAGCAGCTTCGTCCGTAGGCAGGGGCCCCGAGGCGGCTACACCTTC
CASSFVRRQGPRGGYTF
>15|-|few|TRBJ2-5|TRBV20-1
TGCAGTGCTAGAAGCTGGAACAGGGCCCAAGAGACCCAGTACTTC
CSARSWNRAQETQYF
>13|-|many|TRBJ1-2|TRBV2
TGTGCCAGCAGTAATTCCAGGGGATATGGCTACACCTTC
CASSNSRGYGYTF
>13|-|-|TRBJ1-5|TRBV19
TGTGCCAGTACCGAAGACGGCAATCAGCCCCAGCATTTT
CASTEDGNQPQHF
>14|-|many|TRBJ2-5|TRBV20-1
TGCAGTGCTAGAGCACAGTCGGGTCAAGAGACCCAGTACTTC
CSARAQSGQETQYF
>16|TRBD2|many|TRBJ2-5|TRBV2
TGTGCCAGCAGGGGCCGCGGGAGGGCGGGACGAGAGACCCAGTACTTC
CASRGRGRAGRETQYF
>15|-|many|TRBJ2-3|TRBV7-9
TGTGCCAGCAGCCCCGCCGGGATACGCGGGGATACGCAGTATTTT
CASSPAGIRGDTQYF
>14|-|many|TRBJ2-7|TRBV5-1
TGCGCCAGCAGCTTGCGGGGGGCCGCCGACGAGCAGTACTTC
CASSLRGAADEQYF
>15|-|-|TRBJ2-5|TRBV6-9
TGTGCCAGCAGTTACCCCGGGCAGGCTAAAGAGACCCAGTACTTC
CASSYPGQAKETQYF
>16|TRBD1|many|TRBJ2-1|TRBV15
TGTGCCACCAGCAGAGACGGACAGGGTATGGTCGATGAGCAGTTCTTC
CATSRDGQGMVDEQFF
>17|TRBD2|many|TRBJ2-3|TRBV7-9
TGTGCCAGCAGCTTACTAGCTAGCGGACGAAGCTCAGATACGCAGTATTTT
CASSLLASGRSSDTQYF
>16|TRBD2|few|TRBJ2-1|TRBV6-1
TGTGCCAGCAGCGCCAGGACTAGTACGTCCTACAATGAGCAGTTCTTC
CASSARTSTSYNEQFF
>13|-|-|TRBJ2-7|TRBV7-2
TGTGCCAGCAGCCCGCTTCTAAGCTACGAGCAGTACTTC
CASSPLLSYEQYF
>16|-|-|TRBJ1-1|TRBV11-2
TGTGCCAGCAGCCAAGCCCAGGGAGACATGAACACTGAAGCTTTCTTT
CASSQAQGDMNTEAFF
>11|-|-|TRBJ2-7|TRBV29-1
TGCAGCGTTGGGGCAGGCTACGAGCAGTACTTC
CSVGAGYEQYF
>12|-|many|TRBJ2-1|TRBV4-1
TGCGCCAGCAGCCAACGGCGCGATGAGCAGTTCTTC
CASSQRRDEQFF